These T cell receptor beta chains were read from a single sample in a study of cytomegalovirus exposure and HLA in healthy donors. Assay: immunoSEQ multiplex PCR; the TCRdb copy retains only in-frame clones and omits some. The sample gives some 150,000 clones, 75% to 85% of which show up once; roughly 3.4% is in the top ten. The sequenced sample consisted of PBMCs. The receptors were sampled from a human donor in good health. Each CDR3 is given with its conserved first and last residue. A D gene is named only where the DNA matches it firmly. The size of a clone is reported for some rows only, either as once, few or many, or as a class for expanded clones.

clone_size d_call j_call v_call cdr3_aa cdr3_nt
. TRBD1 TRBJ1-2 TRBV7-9 CASSHQQGNTYGYTF TGTGCCAGCAGCCACCAACAGGGGAACACCTATGGCTACACCTTC
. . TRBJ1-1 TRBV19 CASSSTASNTEAFF TGTGCCAGTAGCTCGACAGCTTCGAACACTGAAGCTTTCTTT
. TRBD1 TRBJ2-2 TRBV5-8 CASSFRTGAFTGELFF TGTGCCAGCAGCTTTCGGACAGGGGCCTTCACCGGGGAGCTGTTTTTT
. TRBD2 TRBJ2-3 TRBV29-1 CSVEYAGGTDTQYF TGCAGCGTTGAATACGCGGGGGGCACAGATACGCAGTATTTT
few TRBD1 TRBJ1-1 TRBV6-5 CASSETGGWAEAFF TGTGCCAGCAGTGAGACAGGGGGATGGGCTGAAGCTTTCTTT
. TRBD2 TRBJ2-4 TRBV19 CASSIVGSGVAKNIQYF TGTGCCAGTAGTATAGTAGGGAGCGGGGTAGCCAAAAACATTCAGTACTTC
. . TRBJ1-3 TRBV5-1 CASSGHSDGHTIYF TGCGCCAGCAGCGGACACTCGGACGGACACACCATATATTTT
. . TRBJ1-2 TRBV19 CASLDPDSNYGYTF TGTGCCAGTTTGGATCCTGACAGCAACTATGGCTACACCTTC
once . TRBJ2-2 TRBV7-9 CASSLASGHSGELFF TGTGCCAGCAGCTTAGCGTCGGGACATTCCGGGGAGCTGTTTTTT
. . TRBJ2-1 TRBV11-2 CASSSVRGFGNEQFF TGTGCCAGCAGCTCGGTCAGGGGTTTCGGCAATGAGCAGTTCTTC
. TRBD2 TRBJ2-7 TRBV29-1 CSVGASGGYEQYF TGCAGCGTTGGGGCTAGCGGAGGTTACGAGCAGTACTTC
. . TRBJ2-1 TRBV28 CASSLTGLNYNEQFF TGTGCCAGCAGCCTCACGGGACTTAATTACAATGAGCAGTTCTTC
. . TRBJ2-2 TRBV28 CASITGSTGELFF TGTGCCAGTATCACAGGGAGCACCGGGGAGCTGTTTTTT
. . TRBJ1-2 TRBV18 CASSPKGNGYTF TGTGCCAGCTCACCGAAGGGGAATGGCTACACCTTC
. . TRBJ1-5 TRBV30 CAWSEGVWQPQHF TGTGCCTGGAGTGAGGGGGTGTGGCAGCCCCAGCATTTT
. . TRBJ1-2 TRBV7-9 CSSSYRVGDGYTF TGTTCCAGCAGCTACAGGGTCGGCGATGGCTACACCTTC
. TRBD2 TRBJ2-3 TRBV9 CASSPRLAGDTDTQYF TGTGCCAGCAGCCCTCGACTAGCGGGTGACACAGATACGCAGTATTTT
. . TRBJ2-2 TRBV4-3 CASSQAILVSGELFF TGCGCCAGCAGCCAAGCCATTTTGGTGAGCGGGGAGCTGTTTTTT
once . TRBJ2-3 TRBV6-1 CASSEVAGRTDTQYF TGTGCCAGCAGTGAAGTTGCGGGGCGCACAGATACGCAGTATTTT
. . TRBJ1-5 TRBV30 CAWSAGFSNQPQHF TGTGCCTGGAGCGCAGGGTTCAGCAATCAGCCCCAGCATTTT
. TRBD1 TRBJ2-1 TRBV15 CATSRERGLPRNEQFF TGTGCCACCAGCAGAGAAAGGGGGCTGCCGAGGAATGAGCAGTTCTTC
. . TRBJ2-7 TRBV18 CASSPRVGGATYEQYF TGTGCCAGCTCACCACGGGTTGGTGGGGCCACCTACGAGCAGTACTTC
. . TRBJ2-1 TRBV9 CASSPTGGPPTGGPGDNEQFF TGTGCCAGCAGCCCCACAGGGGGCCCCCCTACGGGAGGGCCCGGGGACAATGAGCAGTTCTTC
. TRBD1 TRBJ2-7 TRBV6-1 CASKAQGDYEQYF TGTGCCAGCAAAGCTCAGGGGGACTACGAGCAGTACTTC
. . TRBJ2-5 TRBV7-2 CASSLRGARETQYF TGTGCCAGCAGCTTACGGGGGGCGCGGGAGACCCAGTACTTC
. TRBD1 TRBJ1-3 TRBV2 CASREDRVGRNTIYF TGTGCCAGCAGGGAAGACAGGGTCGGGCGGAACACCATATATTTT
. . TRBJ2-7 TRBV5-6 CASSLPGFSTYEQYF TGTGCCAGCAGCTTGCCAGGGTTCTCAACCTACGAGCAGTACTTC
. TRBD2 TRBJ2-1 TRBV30 CAWSYAGGLGEQFF TGTGCCTGGAGTTATGCGGGGGGGCTAGGGGAGCAGTTCTTC
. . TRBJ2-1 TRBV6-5 CASSYLNEQFF TGTGCCAGCAGTTACCTAAATGAGCAGTTCTTC
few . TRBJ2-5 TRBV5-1 CASSLAGSWQETQYF TGCGCCAGCAGCTTGGCGGGATCTTGGCAAGAGACCCAGTACTTC
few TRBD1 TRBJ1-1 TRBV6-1 CASSQIIGTAEAFF TGTGCCAGCAGTCAGATCATCGGGACAGCTGAAGCTTTCTTT
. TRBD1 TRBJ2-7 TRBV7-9 CASSQIPGQGGYEQYF TGTGCCAGCAGCCAAATCCCGGGACAGGGCGGGTACGAGCAGTACTTC
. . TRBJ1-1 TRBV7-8 CASSPLGGAQTEAFF TGTGCCAGCAGCCCCTTAGGGGGGGCTCAGACTGAAGCTTTCTTT
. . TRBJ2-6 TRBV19 CASSRQQGSGANVLTF TGTGCCAGTAGTCGACAGCAGGGCTCTGGGGCCAACGTCCTGACTTTC
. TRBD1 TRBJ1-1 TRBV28 CASSRDRLSNTEAFF TGTGCCAGTTCCCGGGACAGGCTATCGAACACTGAAGCTTTCTTT
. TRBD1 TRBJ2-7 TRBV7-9 CASSLVGDRVQLEQYF TGTGCCAGCAGCTTAGTAGGGGACAGGGTCCAGCTCGAGCAGTACTTC
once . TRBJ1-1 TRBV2 CASSARDTEAFF TGTGCCAGCAGTGCCAGGGACACTGAAGCTTTCTTT
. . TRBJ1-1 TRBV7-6 CASSLNGANTEAFF TGTGCCAGCAGCTTAAACGGAGCCAACACTGAAGCTTTCTTT
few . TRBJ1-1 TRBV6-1 CASRQNTEAFF TGTGCCAGCAGACAGAACACTGAAGCTTTCTTT
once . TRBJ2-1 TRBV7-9 CASEVAGHNEQFF TGTGCCAGCGAGGTAGCAGGGCACAATGAGCAGTTCTTC
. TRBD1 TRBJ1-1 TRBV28 CATTTGGNTEAFF TGTGCAACCACGACAGGGGGGAACACTGAAGCTTTCTTT
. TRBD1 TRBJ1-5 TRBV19 CASSGQGAINQPQHF TGTGCCAGTAGTGGGCAGGGGGCTATCAATCAGCCCCAGCATTTT
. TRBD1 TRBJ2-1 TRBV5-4 CASSQDLNRGHYNEQFF TGTGCCAGCAGCCAGGACCTAAACAGGGGACACTACAATGAGCAGTTCTTC
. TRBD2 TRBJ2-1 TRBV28 CASRRGSGEQFF TGTGCCAGCAGACGGGGTAGCGGGGAGCAGTTCTTC
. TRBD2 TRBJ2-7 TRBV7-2 CASSITPSGLYEQYF TGTGCCAGCAGCATAACCCCTAGCGGACTCTACGAGCAGTACTTC
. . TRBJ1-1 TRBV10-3 CAISGRDGGNTEAFF TGTGCCATCAGTGGGAGGGATGGGGGGAACACTGAAGCTTTCTTT
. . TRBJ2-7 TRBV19 CASSRQESDYDEQYF TGTGCCAGTAGTAGACAAGAGAGCGACTACGACGAGCAGTACTTC
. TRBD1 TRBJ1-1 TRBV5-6 CASSPGTGEAFF TGTGCCAGCAGCCCCGGGACAGGTGAAGCTTTCTTT
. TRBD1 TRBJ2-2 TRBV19 CASSNDRVIGHGELFF TGTGCCAGTAGCAACGACAGGGTGATTGGTCACGGGGAGCTGTTTTTT
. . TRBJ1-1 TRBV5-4 CASSLGAGDTEAFF TGTGCCAGCAGCTTGGGGGCGGGGGACACTGAAGCTTTCTTT
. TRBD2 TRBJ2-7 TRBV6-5 CASSMTGTKIYEQYF TGTGCCAGCAGCATGACCGGGACTAAGATCTACGAGCAGTACTTC
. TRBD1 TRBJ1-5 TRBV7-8 CASTKDRGRLGNQPQHF TGTGCCAGCACGAAGGACAGGGGGCGTTTGGGCAATCAGCCCCAGCATTTT
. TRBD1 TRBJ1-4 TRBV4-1 CASSQDVSLDRDEKLFF TGCGCCAGCAGCCAAGATGTTAGCCTGGACAGGGATGAAAAACTGTTTTTT
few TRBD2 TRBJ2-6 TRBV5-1 CASSPGGGANVLTF TGCGCCAGCAGCCCGGGAGGTGGGGCCAACGTCCTGACTTTC
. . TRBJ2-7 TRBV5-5 CASSLEGYEQYF TGTGCCAGCAGCTTGGAGGGGTACGAGCAGTACTTC
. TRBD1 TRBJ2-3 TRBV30 CAWSRGQGTDTQYF TGTGCCTGGAGCAGAGGACAGGGGACAGATACGCAGTATTTT
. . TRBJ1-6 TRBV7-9 CASSVGQGGSPLHF TGTGCCAGCAGCGTCGGGCAGGGTGGTTCACCCCTCCACTTT